The subject of this entry is one TCR beta chain. What antigen it recognizes has not been identified. Nothing much larger sits one base from this clone, and base qualities are not available. Deletion took 1 base off V and 0 bases off J, with a span of 8 bases between the germline ends. As encoded in the germline V gene, CDR1 is SGHRS while CDR2 is YFSETQ. From cysteine to phenylalanine, the CDR3 is 15 amino acids long. Left in the record is the CDR3 DNA by itself, 45 bases read in frame from the first base. Collaborating institutions collected whole blood in K2EDTA tubes following their own protocols. For TCRbeta analysis, collaborators shipped samples in one of three forms: frozen whole blood, isolated PBMCs, or DNA extracted from either of those sample types. TCRbeta CDR3 regions were amplified from genomic DNA by means of the immunoSEQ Assay, a bias-controlled multiplex PCR. As for the authors' bioinformatics: The number of nucleated cells in each sample was estimated from the amplification of reference gene primers within the assay. To quantify the absolute abundance of each unique TCRbeta CDR3 rearrangement, sequence reads were collapsed and filtered. For each sample, productive Simpson clonality was calculated as the square root of Simpson's diversity index over productive rearrangements. TCRdb took this table from immuneACCESS and kept in-frame rearrangements with V and J called. Such tables lack part of the clones; where checked against another copy, unresolved V genes explain under half of the gap, and the rest is unexplained. The V and J calls and the clone size are those of that table, but D and trimming were determined from the DNA. Here the sample has tens of thousands of clones; around 85% occur a single time. Roughly 15% of the sample is in the top ten clones.

This entry comes from a study of blood T cell repertoires in COVID-19 (dated by TCRdb to the early 2020s). Some background on the complete study: Collaborator samples came from the United States, Italy and Spain and covered acute and convalescent phases of COVID-19. A freely available public database, intended as a resource for researchers studying the immune response to SARS-CoV-2, is where the repertoires were released. Deeply sampled blood TCRbeta repertoires from subjects exposed to, actively infected with, or recovered from COVID-19 were included in the dataset. The prospective study material was composed of cDNA or gDNA derived from T cells, B-cell-depleted T cells, or PBMCs. Where HLA class I and class II types were available, the types were taken from metadata supplied by the sample provider, not from assay-based typing. The samples were drawn from the first 160 participants of the ongoing ImmuneRACE study and from some 1,300 subjects provided by 6 global collaborators. A de-identified subject ID, COVID-19 status, age in years and sex were almost always included in the sample metadata. Findings and caveats that apply to the study as a whole: The quantity of clinical and demographic metadata differed by source and by participant and was supplied without curation.

The sequenced sample consisted of peripheral blood. The receptor comes from a human donor in a cohort sampled during active COVID-19. Recombination joined TRBV5-1 with TRBJ1-3; the D region possibly corresponds to TRBD1 (5 bases align). CDR3 reads: CASSLIGGSGNTIYF. The nucleotide sequence is given as TGCGCCAGCAGCTTGATCGGGGGCTCTGGAAACACCATATATTTT.